Here is one T cell receptor beta chain with its context. The protocol was immunoSEQ multiplex PCR, while the TCRdb copy is restricted to in-frame clones and leaves out a portion. The sample lists around 2.3 million clones, approximately 96% seen once, with over 0.1% in the top ten. This sample is drawn from a study of shared clonotypes between healthy human individuals. Study information: Three plates were used per donor for CD4 naive, three for CD4 memory, two for CD8 naive and one for CD8 memory.

This CDR3 is 13 amino acids long. Germline V CDR1 and CDR2: SNHLY, FYNNEI. Trimming left V 5 bases short and J 8 bases short, with 15 bases between. The rearrangement joins TRBV2 to TRBJ1-2; D might be TRBD1 (6 bases). The sequenced sample was naive CD4+ T cells sorted from blood. The subset denotes: CD45RA+ positively selected. This TCR derives from a man aged 18-30 years in good health. In nucleotides, the CDR3 is TGTGCCAGCAGTTGGGCGGGGGCGCGAGGCTACACCTTC. Translating it yields CASSWAGARGYTF.